The present T cell receptor (beta chain) was sequenced within a study of CD8+ T cells in alopecia areata. The wider study: Treatment comprised oral tofacitinib, 5 to 10 mg twice daily, in treated patients.

Following extraction, RNA underwent reverse transcription to cDNA, which served as the sequencing template. The repertoire was sequenced with immunoSEQ multiplex PCR; TCRdb's copy has only in-frame clones and lacks some. The data contain fewer than 250,000 clones, around 62% of them singletons. With 4 bases removed from V and 2 bases from J, the gap between germline ends came to 11 bases. Per germline, CDR1 GTSNPN and CDR2 SVGIG (reference sequence). The CDR3 totals 13 residues. There are a few counts of this clone. Its antigen remains unidentified. Study outcomes and limitations: Relative to normal scalp, lesional scalp, especially alopecia totalis/universalis, showed higher clonality.

Source: CD4+ T cells sorted from blood, taken at week 0. This receptor was obtained from a human donor with alopecia areata. The chain employs TRBV30 and TRBJ1-2; no clear D gene. The CDR3 region has the DNA TGTGCCTGGAAAGGGATCCCAAACTATGGCTACACCTTC. It is translated as CAWKGIPNYGYTF.